The TCR beta chain described here comes from a study of tissue T cells after allogeneic stem cell transplantation. Sequencing used immunoSEQ multiplex PCR; TCRdb keeps in-frame clones, though not all of them. Found here are more than 45,000 clones, around 67% of them singletons; the top ten hold under 0.9%. After removal of 5 bases from V and 3 bases from J, the junction contained 2 bases not matched to a gene. The CDR3 length is 12 residues. Germline V CDR1 and CDR2: NNHNN, SYGAGS (reference sequence). This clone has more than one count but fewer than ten. The target antigen is unknown. Any gene name here is a mouse gene name. Coverage ceases 1 residue before the CDR3 finishes, and the germline J gene fills in the end. Points from the study as a whole: Motif-based clustering found tissue-specific repertoire signatures shared across patients, though few clones were shared. Within patients, tissue anatomy strongly shaped TCR repertoire composition.

The sample comprised sorted cells pooled from one or two spleens. The receptor's source is a pool of C57BL/6 mice in good health. The rearrangement joins TRBV13-2 to TRBJ2-7; 7 bases match TRBD1. The CDR3 sequence: CASGGTDYEQYF. Partial CDR3 DNA: TGTGCCAGCGGGGGGACAGACTATGAACAGTAC.